This T cell receptor (beta chain) was profiled in a study of T cell responses to AZD1222 COVID-19 vaccine. This table comes from immunoSEQ multiplex PCR, and its TCRdb copy is limited to in-frame clones, with some not included. The sample includes approximately 100,000 clones, about 89% seen only once; the top ten take approximately 3%. The CDR3 sequence is 14 residues long. Per germline, CDR1 SGHTA and CDR2 FQGTGA. V dropped 2 bases and J dropped 4 bases, with 11 bases sitting between them. This clone was seen a single time. The rearrangement joins TRBV7-3 to TRBJ1-1; D is undetermined. The sample was peripheral blood, taken 28 days after the second dose of the MenACWY control vaccine. This sequence originates from an adult who received the MenACWY meningococcal vaccine as a control. As DNA, the CDR3 is TGTGCCAGCAGCTTAGGGTCGATTGGCACTGAAGCTTTCTTT. It translates to CASSLGSIGTEAFF. The full variable domain, in which reference TRBV7-3 and TRBJ1-1 provide the parts outside the CDR3, is GAGVSQTPSNKVTEKGKYVELRCDPISGHTALYWYRQSLGQGPEFLIYFQGTGAADDSGLPNDRFFAVRPEGSVSTLKIQRTERGDSAVYLCASSLGSIGTEAFFGQGTRLTVV.